This is a list of T cell receptor beta chains from one sample in a study of T cells in Graves' hyperthyroidism and ophthalmopathy. TCRdb reanalysed the multiplex PCR reads using MiXCR and keeps one entry per CDR3 protein. The table includes 350,000 to 450,000 distinct CDR3 sequences, 15% to 20% detected once. Sequencing was done on a sample of blood. Receptors were obtained from a woman in her twenties or thirties with Graves' hyperthyroidism that later progressed to Graves' ophthalmopathy. Both conserved end residues are part of each CDR3. The D gene is left open where the match is weak. For some rows the clone size is stated as once, few or many, or as a class when expanded; others skip it.

d_gene	j_gene	v_gene	abundance	CDR3aa	CDR3nt
-	TRBJ2-5	TRBV4-1	few	CASSQAGPAGKQETQYF	TGCGCCAGCAGCCAAGCAGGGCCTGCGGGTAAACAAGAGACCCAGTACTTC
-	TRBJ1-2	TRBV7-8	many	CASSLTTTNYGYTF	TGTGCCAGCAGCTTAACAACTACTAACTATGGCTACACCTTC
-	TRBJ2-3	TRBV5-1	-	CASSHYGDTQYF	TGCGCCAGCAGCCACTACGGAGATACGCAGTATTTT
-	TRBJ1-1	TRBV11-2	many	CASSLDLILGGNTEAFF	TGTGCCAGCAGCTTAGATTTAATACTCGGTGGGAACACTGAAGCTTTCTTT
-	TRBJ1-5	TRBV28	many	CASIQSNRAQPQHF	TGTGCCAGCATCCAATCCAACAGGGCTCAGCCCCAGCATTTT
-	TRBJ2-2	TRBV29-1	-	CSVLFQNTGELFF	TGCAGCGTTCTTTTCCAGAACACCGGGGAGCTGTTTTTT
-	TRBJ2-3	TRBV29-1	few	CSVLDKNTDTQYF	TGCAGCGTTCTCGACAAGAACACAGATACGCAGTATTTT
-	TRBJ1-1	TRBV3-1	many	CASSQVRGAEAFF	TGTGCCAGCAGCCAAGTGCGGGGCGCTGAAGCTTTCTTT
-	TRBJ1-1	TRBV29-1	many	CSVEILPTDEVNTEAFF	TGCAGCGTTGAAATTCTACCAACGGACGAGGTGAACACTGAAGCTTTCTTT
-	TRBJ2-3	TRBV3-1	many	CASSQGDTQYF	TGTGCCAGCAGCCAGGGAGATACGCAGTATTTT
TRBD1	TRBJ1-4	TRBV15	many	CATSRGKGASEKLFF	TGTGCCACCAGCAGAGGGAAGGGGGCAAGCGAAAAACTGTTTTTT
-	TRBJ1-1	TRBV29-1	many	CSVEARTGLTEAFF	TGCAGCGTTGAGGCGAGAACAGGACTCACTGAAGCTTTCTTT
-	TRBJ1-2	TRBV28	many	CASSDLTAYYGYTF	TGTGCCAGCAGTGACCTGACAGCCTACTATGGCTACACCTTC
TRBD2	TRBJ2-3	TRBV6-5	-	CASSYSGRTYTDTQYF	TGTGCCAGCAGTTATAGCGGGAGGACCTACACAGATACGCAGTATTTT
TRBD1	TRBJ2-7	TRBV2	many	CASVGQGYEQYF	TGTGCCAGCGTGGGACAGGGCTACGAGCAGTACTTC
-	TRBJ2-1	TRBV27	few	CASSSLARYNEQFF	TGTGCCAGCAGTTCCCTTGCGCGCTACAATGAGCAGTTCTTC